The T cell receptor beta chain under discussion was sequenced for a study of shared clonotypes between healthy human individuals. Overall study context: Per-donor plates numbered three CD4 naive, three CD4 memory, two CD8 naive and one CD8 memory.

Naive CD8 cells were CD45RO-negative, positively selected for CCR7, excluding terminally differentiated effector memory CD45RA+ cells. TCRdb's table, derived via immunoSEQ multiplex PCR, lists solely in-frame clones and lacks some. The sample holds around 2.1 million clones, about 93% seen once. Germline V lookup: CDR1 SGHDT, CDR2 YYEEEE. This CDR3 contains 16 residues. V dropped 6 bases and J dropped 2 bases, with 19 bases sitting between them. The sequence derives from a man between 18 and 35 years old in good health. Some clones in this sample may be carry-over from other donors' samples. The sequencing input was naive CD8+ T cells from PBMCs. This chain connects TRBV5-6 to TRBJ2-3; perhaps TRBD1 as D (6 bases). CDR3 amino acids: CASTYRAGVDTDTQYF. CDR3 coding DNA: TGTGCCAGCACCTACCGAGCAGGGGTAGACACAGATACGCAGTATTTT. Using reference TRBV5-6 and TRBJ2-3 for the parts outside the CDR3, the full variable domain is DAGVTQSPTHLIKTRGQQVTLRCSPKSGHDTVSWYQQALGQGPQFIFQYYEEEERQRGNFPDRFSGHQFPNYSSELNVNALLLGDSALYLCASTYRAGVDTDTQYFGPGTRLTVL.